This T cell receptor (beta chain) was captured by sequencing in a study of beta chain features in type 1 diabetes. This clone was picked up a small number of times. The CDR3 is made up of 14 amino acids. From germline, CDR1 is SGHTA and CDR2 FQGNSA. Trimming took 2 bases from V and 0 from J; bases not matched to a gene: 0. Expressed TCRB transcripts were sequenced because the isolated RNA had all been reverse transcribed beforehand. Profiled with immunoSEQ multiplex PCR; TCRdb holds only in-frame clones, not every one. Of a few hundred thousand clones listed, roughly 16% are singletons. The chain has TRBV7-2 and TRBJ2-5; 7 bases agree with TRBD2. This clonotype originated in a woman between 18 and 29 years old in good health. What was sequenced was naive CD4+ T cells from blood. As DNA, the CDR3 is TGTGCCAGCAGCTTAAGCGGGAACCAAGAGACCCAGTACTTC. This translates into CASSLSGNQETQYF.